The rows below give T cell receptor beta chains drawn from one sample of a study of blood T cells in healthy people across ages. TCRdb independently ran MiXCR on the 5' RACE reads; one entry per CDR3 protein. The table shows just over 1 million distinct CDR3 sequences, with under 45% occurring only once. The source material was blood. These receptors all stem from a woman aged 55-69 years in good health. Both conserved end residues are part of each CDR3. A D gene is named only where the DNA matches it firmly. Clone size is given for some rows only: seen once, a few or many times, or a class if the clone is expanded.

>NA|TRBJ2-7|TRBV28|NA
CASSLTGTGLSTYEQYF
TGTGCCAGCAGTTTAACAGGAACGGGACTCTCCACCTACGAGCAGTACTTC
>few|TRBJ2-3|TRBV5-1|NA
CASSLGQGLSDTQYF
TGCGCCAGCAGCTTGGGACAGGGACTTTCGGATACGCAGTATTTT
>NA|TRBJ2-2|TRBV29-1|NA
CSVAKGGGSNTGELFF
TGCAGCGTCGCTAAAGGGGGAGGGTCGAACACCGGGGAGCTGTTTTTT
>NA|TRBJ2-7|TRBV12-3/TRBV12-4|NA
CASISSDEQYF
TGTGCCAGCATTTCTAGCGATGAGCAGTACTTC
>few|TRBJ1-1|TRBV27|TRBD1
CASIQGAEAFF
TGTGCCAGCATCCAGGGGGCTGAAGCTTTCTTT
>NA|TRBJ2-3|TRBV6-5|TRBD1
CASSSDRGFRDTQYF
TGTGCCAGCAGTTCGGACAGGGGGTTCAGAGATACGCAGTATTTT
>NA|TRBJ2-1|TRBV7-6|TRBD2
CASSRTSGIRDEQFF
TGTGCCAGCAGCCGGACTAGCGGGATTAGGGATGAGCAGTTCTTC
>few|TRBJ2-5|TRBV7-9|TRBD1
CASSFDRVQETQYF
TGTGCCAGCAGCTTCGACAGGGTCCAAGAGACCCAGTACTTC
>NA|TRBJ2-1|TRBV11-3|TRBD2
CASSSLAGVEQFF
TGTGCCAGCAGCTCACTAGCGGGAGTTGAGCAGTTCTTC
>NA|TRBJ2-3|TRBV20-1|NA
CSARDDVSGGAGDTQYF
TGCAGTGCTAGAGATGATGTATCCGGGGGCGCGGGAGATACGCAGTATTTT
>NA|TRBJ1-4|TRBV6-1|NA
CASSVGGAGEKLFF
TGTGCCAGCAGTGTCGGGGGGGCAGGGGAAAAACTGTTTTTT
>few|TRBJ1-2|TRBV28|NA
CASSLWGYGYTF
TGTGCCAGCAGTTTATGGGGCTATGGCTACACCTTC
>NA|TRBJ2-7|TRBV4-1|NA
CASSQSTGSGARHEQYF
TGCGCCAGCAGTCAATCGACAGGCTCGGGAGCCCGCCACGAGCAGTACTTC
>few|TRBJ2-7|TRBV7-2|NA
CASSLAARHGGEQYF
TGTGCCAGCAGCTTAGCGGCCAGGCACGGGGGAGAGCAGTACTTC
>NA|TRBJ2-5|TRBV20-1|TRBD1
CSASDRVQETQYF
TGCAGTGCTAGCGACAGGGTACAAGAGACCCAGTACTTC
>NA|TRBJ1-4|TRBV2|NA
CASSEGIVANEKLFF
TGTGCCAGCAGTGAAGGAATAGTGGCTAATGAAAAACTGTTTTTT
>NA|TRBJ2-3|TRBV12-3/TRBV12-4|TRBD2
CASRTSGRAGDTQYF
TGTGCCAGCAGGACTAGCGGGAGGGCCGGAGATACGCAGTATTTT
>NA|TRBJ1-3|TRBV28|NA
CASASQGSGNTIYF
TGTGCCAGCGCCTCACAGGGCTCTGGAAACACCATATATTTT
>few|TRBJ2-3|TRBV12-3/TRBV12-4|NA
CASRGGWTDTQYF
TGTGCCAGCAGGGGGGGATGGACAGATACGCAGTATTTT
>NA|TRBJ2-7|TRBV15|NA
CATSRGAPDGGKNEQYF
TGTGCCACCAGCAGAGGGGCCCCGGACGGGGGCAAAAACGAGCAGTACTTC
>few|TRBJ1-2|TRBV9|NA
CASSVGNRNGYTF
TGTGCCAGCAGCGTAGGCAATCGCAATGGCTACACCTTC
>NA|TRBJ1-2|TRBV20-1|TRBD1
CSAREGTGVHGYTF
TGCAGTGCTAGAGAAGGGACAGGGGTACATGGCTACACCTTC
>few|TRBJ2-5|TRBV5-6|TRBD2
CASSLGGLAVQETQYF
TGTGCCAGCAGCTTGGGGGGACTAGCGGTCCAAGAGACCCAGTACTTC
>NA|TRBJ1-2|TRBV29-1|NA
CSVGRGDGYTF
TGCAGCGTAGGTCGGGGGGATGGCTACACCTTC
>few|TRBJ2-5|TRBV6-2/TRBV6-3|NA
CASRPQWDYQETQYF
TGTGCCAGCAGGCCCCAGTGGGACTACCAAGAGACCCAGTACTTC
>NA|TRBJ2-7|TRBV4-1|TRBD2
CASSAGPGGPYEQYF
TGCGCCAGCAGCGCCGGTCCGGGAGGGCCCTACGAGCAGTACTTC
>NA|TRBJ2-3|TRBV4-2|NA
CATGSYTDTQYF
TGTGCCACCGGGTCCTACACAGATACGCAGTATTTT
>NA|TRBJ2-1|TRBV6-2/TRBV6-3|NA
CASSFGKRWEQFF
TGTGCCAGCAGTTTCGGGAAACGTTGGGAGCAGTTCTTC
>few|TRBJ1-2|TRBV6-6|TRBD1
CASRQGAVGYTF
TGTGCCAGCAGGCAGGGGGCGGTAGGCTACACCTTC
>NA|TRBJ2-7|TRBV5-1|TRBD2
CASSLGLRTGGSSYEQYF
TGCGCCAGCAGCTTGGGTTTGAGAACGGGAGGGAGCTCCTACGAGCAGTACTTC
>NA|TRBJ2-3|TRBV9|NA
CASNQQGGTDTQYF
TGTGCCAGCAACCAACAGGGCGGAACAGATACGCAGTATTTT
>NA|TRBJ1-1|TRBV4-1|NA
CASSQEGAGWAEAFF
TGCGCCAGCAGCCAAGAGGGGGCAGGGTGGGCTGAAGCTTTCTTT
>NA|TRBJ2-1|TRBV7-2|TRBD2
CASSRGLAKENEQFF
TGTGCCAGCAGCCGGGGACTAGCGAAGGAGAATGAGCAGTTCTTC
>NA|TRBJ1-4|TRBV21-1|NA
CASSKAGGALNEKLFF
TGTGCCAGCAGCAAAGCGGGAGGAGCTCTTAATGAAAAACTGTTTTTT
>NA|TRBJ2-1|TRBV7-9|TRBD1
CASSTWDRVSYNEQFF
TGTGCCAGCAGCACATGGGACAGGGTCTCCTACAATGAGCAGTTCTTC
>NA|TRBJ2-5|TRBV20-1|NA
CSASQIQETQYF
TGCAGTGCTAGTCAGATTCAAGAGACCCAGTACTTC
>NA|TRBJ2-5|TRBV20-1|TRBD2
CSARDHSSGHKETQYF
TGCAGTGCTAGAGATCATAGTAGCGGGCACAAAGAGACCCAGTACTTC
>once|TRBJ2-3|TRBV7-6|NA
CASSSQSLAGPDTQYF
TGTGCCAGCAGCTCCCAGAGTTTGGCAGGGCCAGATACGCAGTATTTT
>once|TRBJ2-3|TRBV5-5|TRBD1
CASSSGQGMGTDTQYF
TGTGCCAGCAGCTCGGGACAGGGGATGGGAACAGATACGCAGTATTTT
>NA|TRBJ2-1|TRBV24-1|TRBD2
CVTSDRLADNNEQFF
TGTGTCACCAGTGATAGACTAGCGGACAACAATGAGCAGTTCTTC
>once|TRBJ1-4|TRBV20-1|NA
CSARRWDATNEKLFF
TGCAGTGCCAGACGGTGGGATGCAACTAATGAAAAACTGTTTTTT
>NA|TRBJ2-1|TRBV6-6|NA
CASSKTEQFF
TGTGCCAGCAGCAAGACCGAGCAGTTCTTC